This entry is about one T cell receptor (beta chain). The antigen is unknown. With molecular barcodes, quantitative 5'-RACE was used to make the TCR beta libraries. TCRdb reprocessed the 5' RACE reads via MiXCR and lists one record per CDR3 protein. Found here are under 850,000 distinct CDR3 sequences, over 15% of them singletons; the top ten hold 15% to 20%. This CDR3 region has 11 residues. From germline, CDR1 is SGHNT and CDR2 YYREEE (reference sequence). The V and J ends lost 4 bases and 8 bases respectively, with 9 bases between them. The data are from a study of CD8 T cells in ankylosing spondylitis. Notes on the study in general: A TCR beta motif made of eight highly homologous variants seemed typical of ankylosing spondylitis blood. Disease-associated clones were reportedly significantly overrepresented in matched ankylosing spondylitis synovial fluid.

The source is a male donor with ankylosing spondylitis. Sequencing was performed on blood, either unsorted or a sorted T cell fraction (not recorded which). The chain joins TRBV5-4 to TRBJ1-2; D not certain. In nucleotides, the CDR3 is TGTGCCAGCAGCGCCATTGAGGGCTACACCTTC. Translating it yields CASSAIEGYTF.